The 25 T cell receptor beta chains presented below share a single source sample, sequenced in a study of cytomegalovirus exposure and HLA in healthy donors. PCR amplification relied on 60 Vbeta primers (plus 13 Jbeta primers). The assay was immunoSEQ multiplex PCR, and TCRdb's table has in-frame clones only and misses some. Of about 190,000 clones in the sample, 80% to 85% were seen once. Sequencing was carried out using PBMCs. The receptors stem from a woman aged 25-40 years in good health and CMV-seronegative.

The chain uses TRBV10-3 and TRBJ2-1; possibly TRBD1 for D (6 bases). Germline CDR1 is ENHRY and CDR2 is SYGVKD. The CDR3 loop spans 16 amino acids. Trimming stripped 3 bases from V and 6 bases from J, with 18 bases between. The CDR3 DNA is TGTGCCATCAGTGATCCCCGGGACATCCAAGGCAATGAGCAGTTCTTC. Protein product: CAISDPRDIQGNEQFF.

The CDR3 DNA follows: TGTGCCAGCGGTCCGGAGACCACAGGGGGTCAGCCCCAGCATTTT. Its protein product is CASGPETTGGQPQHF. The V call is TRBV28, the J call TRBJ1-5, with 8 bases identical to TRBD1. The junction had 12 bases not matched to a gene; V was cut back by 8 bases and J by 6 bases. The germline CDR1 and CDR2 sequences are MDHEN and SYDVKM. The CDR3 is made up of 15 amino acids.

This chain connects TRBV28 to TRBJ2-1; no firm D call. The V gene's germline CDR1 is MDHEN and CDR2 SYDVKM. Trimming took 5 bases from V and 6 from J, leaving 11 bases between them. The CDR3 runs 13 residues. The CDR3 region is CASSHQTSNEQFF. The CDR3 nucleotides read TGTGCCAGCAGTCACCAAACAAGCAATGAGCAGTTCTTC.

The CDR3 spells CASSLEAQQFF. CDR3 nucleotide sequence: TGTGCCAGCAGCTTGGAAGCACAGCAGTTCTTC. The chain couples TRBV5-6 to TRBJ2-1; no reliable D call. V lost 0 bases to trimming and J lost 11 bases, with 6 bases between them. Germline V gene lookup returns CDR1 SGHDT and CDR2 YYEEEE. This CDR3 comprises 11 residues.

The gene calls are TRBV5-1 and TRBJ2-3, with a weak D call TRBD2 (6 bases). CDR1 and CDR2 (germline): SGHRS, YFSETQ. The germline V and J ends were trimmed by 4 bases and 2 bases, with 14 bases remaining between them. This CDR3 has 15 residues. CDR3 DNA: TGCGCCAGCAGCCGCCGGGGCGGGGACACAGATACGCAGTATTTT. Encoded protein: CASSRRGGDTDTQYF.

This sequence joins TRBV6-1 and TRBJ1-1; D is possibly TRBD1 (5 bases). Germline V CDR1 and CDR2: MNHNS, SASEGT. The V and J ends lost 6 bases and 3 bases respectively, with 14 bases between them. The length of the CDR3 is 14 residues. This CDR3 is CASRGPGGDTEAFF. The CDR3 region has the DNA TGTGCCAGCAGAGGGCCGGGAGGGGACACTGAAGCTTTCTTT.

The chain carries TRBV2 and TRBJ2-7, with 7 bases that match TRBD2. The trim removed 1 base at V and 9 bases at J, leaving 9 bases unmatched. The CDR3 contains 14 residues. CDR1 and CDR2 (germline): SNHLY, FYNNEI. The CDR3 is CASSEGGLVSGQYF. DNA for the CDR3: TGTGCCAGCAGTGAAGGCGGACTAGTTTCTGGGCAGTACTTC.

The DNA for the CDR3 is TGCGCCAGCAGCCTGGGGTCGGGAAGAGCGGGAGAATACGAGCAGTACTTC. Translated: CASSLGSGRAGEYEQYF. The rearrangement uses TRBV5-1 and TRBJ2-7; 8 bases agree with TRBD2. Germline-derived CDR1 and CDR2 are SGHRS and YFSETQ. This CDR3 spans 17 amino acids. After removal of 4 bases from V and 4 bases from J, the junction contained 16 bases not matched to a gene. Based on the CDR3 plus reference TRBV5-1 and TRBJ2-7, the full variable domain is KAGVTQTPRYLIKTRGQQVTLSCSPISGHRSVSWYQQTPGQGLQFLFEYFSETQRNKGNFPGRFSGRQFSNSRSEMNVSTLELGDSALYLCASSLGSGRAGEYEQYFGPGTRLTVT.

The chain combines TRBV5-8 with TRBJ2-7; 8 bases map to TRBD2. There are 19 residues in the CDR3. Germline V gene data show CDR1 as SGHTS and CDR2 as YDEGEE. V lost 1 base to trimming and J lost 3 bases; unmatched junction nucleotides: 18. In DNA, the CDR3 is TGTGCCAGCAGCTTGAAACTAGCGGCCCTTCCCCCCCCCTACTACGAGCAGTACGTC. Translated, it gives CASSLKLAALPPPYYEQYV.

The table lists this clone with a count of one. CDR3 loop: CASSIENRAAEQYF. CDR3 DNA sequence: TGTGCCAGTAGTATAGAGAACAGGGCTGCCGAGCAGTACTTC. The chain recombines TRBV19 with TRBJ2-7; D may be TRBD1 (6 bases). The CDR3 contains 14 residues. Trimming cost V 0 bases and J 6 bases, with 12 bases left between them. Germline CDR1 LNHDA, CDR2 SQIVND (reference sequence).

The chain joins TRBV9 to TRBJ1-6; a weak D match, TRBD1 (6 bases). Germline V gene data show CDR1 as SGDLS and CDR2 as YYNGEE. V was trimmed by 0 bases and J by 9 bases, leaving 13 bases between them. The CDR3 length is 15 residues. The CDR3 reads CASSVDGGRGSPLHF. DNA for the CDR3: TGTGCCAGCAGCGTAGATGGGGGCCGTGGTTCACCCCTCCACTTT.

The V call is TRBV4-3, the J call TRBJ2-1, with a tentative D call TRBD1 (5 bases). V lost 0 bases and J 2 bases, leaving 14 bases between the germline ends. Germline values: CDR1 LGHNA, CDR2 YSLEER. The CDR3 runs to 17 residues. This chain's CDR3 is CASSQDPTGLAYNEQFF. The CDR3 DNA follows: TGCGCCAGCAGCCAAGATCCCACAGGCTTGGCCTACAATGAGCAGTTCTTC.

The J gene is TRBJ2-7, the V gene TRBV19; the match to TRBD1 covers 7 bases. Germline V gene data show CDR1 as LNHDA and CDR2 as SQIVND (reference sequence). V was pared by 5 bases and J by 1 base, with 11 bases of the junction left unmatched. This CDR3 contains 16 residues. The CDR3 reads CASSARQGQISYEQYF. In DNA form, the CDR3 reads TGTGCCAGTAGTGCCAGACAGGGTCAGATATCCTACGAGCAGTACTTC.

This clone was seen only a few times. The chain recombines TRBV27 with TRBJ2-3; D not resolved. Germline-derived CDR1 and CDR2 are MNHEY and SMNVEV (reference sequence). V was cut by 2 bases and J by 10 bases, with 13 bases left in between. There are 13 residues in the CDR3. The CDR3 loop is CASSLTDSSAQYF. DNA for the CDR3: TGTGCCAGCAGTTTAACCGACTCTTCCGCGCAGTATTTT.

The chain's CDR3 is CASSRGNTGDEQFF. The CDR3 nucleotides read TGCGCCAGCAGCCGCGGAAACACCGGCGATGAGCAGTTCTTC. The chain couples TRBV4-1 to TRBJ2-1; unclear D gene. Germline CDR1 reads MGHRA; CDR2 reads YSYEKL. Trimming left V 4 bases short and J 8 bases short, with 15 bases between. The CDR3 runs 14 residues.

Concerning this clone itself: At one of its ends the junction is not consistent with the germline gene, which may arise from a read error. This rearrangement joins TRBV7-3 to TRBJ2-6; possible D gene TRBD1, 5 bases. The CDR3 length is 16 residues. Per the germline V gene, CDR1 is SGHTA and CDR2 is FQGTGA. The CDR3 protein is CASSPKPRDGANGLTF. CDR3 bases: TGTGCCAGCAGCCCCAAACCCAGGGATGGGGCCAACGGCCTGACTTTC.

This clone was counted a single time. This chain links TRBV5-6 with TRBJ2-5; 10 bases align to TRBD1. V shed 4 bases, J shed 0 bases, and the junction held 9 bases outside the gene matches. The CDR3 sequence is 17 residues long. CDR1 and CDR2 (germline): SGHDT, YYEEEE. The DNA for the CDR3 is TGTGCCAGCAGCGCACCGGGACAGGGGTTCAACCAAGAGACCCAGTACTTC. It specifies CASSAPGQGFNQETQYF.

The chain uses TRBV15 and TRBJ2-5; maybe TRBD2 (6 bases). Germline values: CDR1 LNHNV, CDR2 YYDKDF (reference sequence). The CDR3 has 15 residues. Trimming removed 0 bases at V and 5 bases at J, with 13 bases between. CDR3 loop: CATSRDPGGTETQYF. CDR3 DNA sequence: TGTGCCACCAGCAGAGATCCGGGCGGGACGGAGACCCAGTACTTC.

The CDR3 nucleotides are TGTGCCAGTAGTATGGCAGGCCTTTATAGCAATCAGCCCCAGCATTTT. The encoded protein is CASSMAGLYSNQPQHF. The chain couples TRBV19 to TRBJ1-5; D remains ambiguous. Trimming pared 3 bases from V and 0 bases from J, leaving 12 bases between. Germline values: CDR1 LNHDA, CDR2 SQIVND (reference sequence). The CDR3 sequence is 16 residues long.

The rearrangement uses TRBV9 and TRBJ2-2; D unresolved. CDR3 length equals 14 residues. Germline V gene data show CDR1 as SGDLS and CDR2 as YYNGEE. V was pared by 0 bases and J by 1 base, with 4 bases between. CDR3 residues: CASSVVRNTGELFF. The CDR3 bases are TGTGCCAGCAGCGTAGTTCGGAACACCGGGGAGCTGTTTTTT.

Concerning this clone: One end of the junction does not line up with germline, which may come from a read error. The chain joins TRBV15 to TRBJ2-4; perhaps TRBD2 as D (5 bases). CDR1 and CDR2 (germline): LNHNV, YYDKDF (reference sequence). CDR3 size: 16 residues. Here the CDR3 reads CATSRDLTLAKNSQYF. The CDR3 DNA is TGTGCCACCAGCAGAGATCTGACTCTAGCCAAAAACAGTCAGTACTTC.

This clone was counted once. This chain uses TRBV6-5 with TRBJ2-1; 8 nucleotides line up with TRBD1. The CDR3 extends over 15 amino acids. The germline CDR1 and CDR2 sequences are MNHEY and SVGAGI. V shed 6 bases and J 2 bases; nucleotides not matched to a gene: 6. CDR3 region: CASSLDRGPYNEQFF. CDR3 DNA sequence: TGTGCCAGCAGCCTTGACAGGGGCCCCTACAATGAGCAGTTCTTC.

This CDR3 reads CASRRDSLRDNEQFF. CDR3 sequence (DNA): TGTGCCAGCAGACGGGACTCCCTACGGGACAATGAGCAGTTCTTC. This sequence joins TRBV6-1 and TRBJ2-1, with D perhaps matching TRBD2 (6 bases). The ends were cut back, 6 bases at V and 5 bases at J, with 17 bases in the middle. Germline lookup yields CDR1 MNHNS and CDR2 SASEGT. The CDR3 has 15 residues.

CDR3: CASRITSGNTGELFF. The CDR3 nucleotides are TGTGCCAGCAGGATAACTAGCGGAAACACCGGGGAGCTGTTTTTT. The chain combines TRBV7-2 with TRBJ2-2; 8 bases align to TRBD2. V trimming: 6 bases; J trimming: 2 bases; junction bases outside the gene matches: 5. Germline V gives CDR1 SGHTA, CDR2 FQGNSA. This CDR3 is built from 15 residues.

The chain combines TRBV6-1 with TRBJ1-5, with no clear D. CDR1 MNHNS and CDR2 SASEGT come from the germline V gene. Trimming stripped 2 bases from V and 6 bases from J, with 8 bases between. The CDR3 extends over 13 amino acids. CDR3 nucleotide sequence: TGTGCCAGCAGTGAAACCGGGGTTCAGCCCCAGCATTTT. Protein: CASSETGVQPQHF.